This T cell receptor (beta chain) was profiled in a study of T cell changes during pregnancy in multiple sclerosis. Trimming cost V 2 bases and J 2 bases; bases outside gene matches: 5. Germline CDR1 and CDR2: PRHDT and FYEKMQ (reference sequence). The CDR3 is made up of 15 amino acids. The assay was immunoSEQ multiplex PCR, and TCRdb's table has in-frame clones only and misses some. Of about 79,000 clones detected, roughly 93% appear once; the ten largest clones hold around 0.7%. The V call is TRBV13, the J call TRBJ1-2; 7 bases are shared with TRBD1. The TCR comes from a female donor in good health, enrolled as a control in a pregnancy study. Sequencing was performed on peripheral blood, taken in the second trimester of pregnancy. The CDR3 sequence: CASSLWGQRNYGYTF. The CDR3 DNA is TGTGCCAGCAGCTTATGGGGACAGAGAAACTATGGCTACACCTTC.